The clone carrying this T cell receptor beta chain was seen at least ten times. TRAV- and TRBV-specific primers primed first-strand cDNA, covering alpha and beta chains. TCR amplification used around 20 PCR cycles, a constant-region primer and a V-primer adapter. TCRdb redid the calling of the reads with MiXCR, one entry per CDR3 protein. The sample yields approximately 100,000 distinct CDR3 sequences, 20% to 25% seen once. The data are from a study of low-dose radiotherapy and immunotherapy resistance in tumors. Study-level information: For Cohort 1, fractions of 0.5 Gy were given every 2 weeks, reaching 6.5 Gy overall. Each patient was administered nivolumab intravenously at 240 mg, which was a flat dose, every two weeks, along with intravenous ipilimumab at 1 mg/kg every six weeks.

Time point here: after trial treatment. Stated treatment: LDRT plus nivolumab, ipilimumab, low-dose cyclophosphamide and aspirin (RACIN trial). The therapy administered to donors comprised nivolumab, ipilimumab, aspirin, low-dose cyclophosphamide and low-dose radiotherapy. Germline V gene lookup returns CDR1 SGHTA and CDR2 FQGTGA. The V and J ends lost 5 bases and 8 bases respectively, with 16 bases between them. This CDR3 is 15 amino acids long. The clonotype originates from a male donor with prostate cancer. The sequencing used PBMCs, collected after low-dose radiotherapy plus immunotherapy. This chain uses TRBV7-3 with TRBJ1-6; D is undetermined. Here the CDR3 DNA reads TGTGCCAGCAGCCCCGGTGAGGGTCCGTATTCACCCCTCCACTTT. Its translation is CASSPGEGPYSPLHF.